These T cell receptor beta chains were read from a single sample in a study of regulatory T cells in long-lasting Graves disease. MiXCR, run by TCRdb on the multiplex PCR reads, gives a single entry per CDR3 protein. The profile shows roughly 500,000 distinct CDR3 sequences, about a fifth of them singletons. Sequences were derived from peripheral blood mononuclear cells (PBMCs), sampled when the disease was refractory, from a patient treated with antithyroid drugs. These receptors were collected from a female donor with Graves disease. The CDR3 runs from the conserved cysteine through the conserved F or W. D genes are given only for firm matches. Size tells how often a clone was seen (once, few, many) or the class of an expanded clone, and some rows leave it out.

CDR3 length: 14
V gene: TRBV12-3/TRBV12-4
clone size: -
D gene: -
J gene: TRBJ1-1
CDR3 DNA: TGTGCCAGCAGTTTAGGGGGGATTGGGACTGAAGCTTTCTTT
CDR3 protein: CASSLGGIGTEAFF

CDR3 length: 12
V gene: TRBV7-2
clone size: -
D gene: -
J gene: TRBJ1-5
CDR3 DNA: TGTGCCAGCAGCACCCGTGACGGTCCCCAGCATTTT
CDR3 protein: CASSTRDGPQHF

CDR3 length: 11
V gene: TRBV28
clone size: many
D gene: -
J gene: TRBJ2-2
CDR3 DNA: TGTGCCAGCGGGCCGCTTTGGGAGCTGTTTTTT
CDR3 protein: CASGPLWELFF

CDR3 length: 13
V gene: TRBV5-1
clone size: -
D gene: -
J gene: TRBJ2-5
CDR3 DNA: TGCGCCAGCAGCTGGGGGTTGAACGGGACCCAGTACTTC
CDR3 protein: CASSWGLNGTQYF

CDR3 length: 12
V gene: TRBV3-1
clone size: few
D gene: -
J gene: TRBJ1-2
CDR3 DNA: TGTGCCAGCAGCCAGTCTACGGAAGGCTACACCTTC
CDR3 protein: CASSQSTEGYTF

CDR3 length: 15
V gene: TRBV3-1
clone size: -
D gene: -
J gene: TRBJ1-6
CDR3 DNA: TGTGCCAGCAGCCAATCGGGGAACGGGAATTCACCCCTCCACTTT
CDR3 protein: CASSQSGNGNSPLHF

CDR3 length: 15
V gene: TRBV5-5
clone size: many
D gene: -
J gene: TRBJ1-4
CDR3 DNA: TGTGCCAGCAGCTTGTTCGGACAGACAAATGAAAAACTGTTTTTT
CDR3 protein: CASSLFGQTNEKLFF

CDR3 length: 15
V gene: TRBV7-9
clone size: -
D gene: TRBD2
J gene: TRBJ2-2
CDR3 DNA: TGTGCCAGCAGCTTAGGAGGGACTACTACCGGGGAGCTGTTTTTT
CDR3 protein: CASSLGGTTTGELFF

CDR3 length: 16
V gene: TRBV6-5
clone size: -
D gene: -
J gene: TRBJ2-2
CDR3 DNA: TGTGCCAGCAGTTATGGGGCAGGGTTTATCACCGGGGAGCTGTTTTTT
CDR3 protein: CASSYGAGFITGELFF

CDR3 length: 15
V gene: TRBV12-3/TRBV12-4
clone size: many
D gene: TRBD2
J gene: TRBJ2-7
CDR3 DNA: TGTGCCAGCAGCATGGCGGGAGGCGGGCCCTACGAGCAGTACTTC
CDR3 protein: CASSMAGGGPYEQYF

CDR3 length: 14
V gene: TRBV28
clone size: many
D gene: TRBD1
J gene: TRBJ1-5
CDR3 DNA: TGTGCCAGCATCCCCGGGACAGGACATCAGCCCCAGCATTTT
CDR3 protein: CASIPGTGHQPQHF

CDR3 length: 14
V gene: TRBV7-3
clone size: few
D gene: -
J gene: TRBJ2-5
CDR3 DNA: TGTGCCAGCAGCTTATTTTCTTCGAGCGAGACCCAGTACTTC
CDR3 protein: CASSLFSSSETQYF

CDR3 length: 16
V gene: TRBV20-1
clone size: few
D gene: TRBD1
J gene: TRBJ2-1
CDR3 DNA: TGCAGTGCTAGTACCCCCGTCAGGGGGTCATATTCTGAGCAGTTCTTC
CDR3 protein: CSASTPVRGSYSEQFF

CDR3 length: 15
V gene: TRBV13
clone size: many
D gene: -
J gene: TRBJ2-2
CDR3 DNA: TGTGCCAGCAGCTCACCGTGGGGGAATCCCGGGGAGCTGTTTTTT
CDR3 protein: CASSSPWGNPGELFF